The entry below gives a single T cell receptor beta chain sequence along with its context. The CDR3 covers 13 residues. CDR1 MNHEY and CDR2 SVGEGT come from the germline V gene. Trimming cost V 1 base and J 2 bases, with 3 bases left between them. The data stem from a study of blood T cell repertoires in COVID-19. Looking at the study overall: There were acute and convalescent COVID-19 samples, and they came from the United States, Italy and Spain.

In the original analysis: Researchers report that nucleated cell counts were estimated from reference gene primer amplification. The data were produced by immunoSEQ multiplex PCR, yet TCRdb's version contains in-frame clones alone and is incomplete. That table gives V, J and clone size, and the DNA gave D and trimming. Of 90,000 to 120,000 clones detected, 90% to 95% appear once; the ten largest clones hold roughly 1.2%. The sample consisted of peripheral blood. J is TRBJ2-1 and V is TRBV6-2 or TRBV6-3; D not certain. This TCR was sampled from a woman in her twenties or thirties with acute or convalescent COVID-19. In nucleotides, the CDR3 is TGTGCCAGCAGTTACTTAACCTACAATGAGCAGTTCTTC. It yields the protein CASSYLTYNEQFF.